This T cell receptor (beta chain) was captured in a study of long-term antiretroviral therapy in people with HIV (dated by TCRdb to 2021 to 2024). Study-wide context: The earliest samples were collected about a decade before the 2015 WHO recommendation for immediate ART, when ART was typically delayed until CD4 counts fell. A retrospective serial study tested whether changes in peripheral blood TRB repertoire composition and diversity were associated with ART initiation and durable HIV suppression. A total of fewer than 200 cryopreserved PBMC samples were contributed to the cohort by 30 adults with confirmed HIV infection, with samples collected serially over a mean of approximately six years (range 1-12). Of the 30 to 35 participants with HIV, more than 10 were female. No cross-contamination during QIAcube processing was seen in test extractions of a monoclonal T-cell line run alongside 30 or so polyclonal samples.

Sequencing of the TRB variable region was done with the immunoSEQ hsTCRB v3.0 assay at survey level resolution. A depth of roughly 40,000-55,000 T-cell genomes per sample was targeted for TRB sequencing. An Illumina MiSeq with a v3 150-cycle kit was used to sequence the pooled TRB libraries. Under the source paper's analysis protocol: Analysis of repertoires was carried out in R inside a reproducible Nextflow workflow spanning QC, data transformation and analysis. LymphoSeq2, an R package for AIRR-Seq data exploration, was used to implement custom analyses. A few samples yielding fewer than 5000 total TRB sequences were excluded, leaving approximately 190 analyzed HIV repertoires. Among the approximately 180 HIV repertoires that were kept, around 60 were collected before ART initiation and about 130 were collected after ART initiation. Repertoires were downsampled to 5000 TRB nucleotide sequences, with summary statistics averaged over 100 downsampling iterations. The analysis kept only TRB sequences whose CDR3 regions were at least seven amino acids long. Two measures captured diversity: a Shannon entropy-derived clonality score and the Gini coefficient. In the repertoire networks, any two of the top 5000 CDR3 amino acid sequences were connected whenever the two sequences differed by an edit distance of one. For TRB CDR3 amino acid sequences, GLIPH2 was used to predict antigen specificity groups and MHC restriction. Known CMV, EBV, HIV or tissue antigen associations were flagged by matching CDR3 amino acid sequences against VDJdb and McPAS-TCR. Pre-ART, post-ART and control groups were compared with Wilcoxon signed-rank tests and Holm-Bonferroni correction. TCRdb holds this immuneACCESS table with in-frame rearrangements only. Some clones are missing; in checked studies, unresolved V genes explain under half, and the rest has no known cause. Clone size and V and J calls were adopted from that table, with D and trimming inferred from the DNA. This sample holds roughly 33,000 clones; 65% to 85% were observed only once. The top ten hold roughly 8% of the sample.

Beyond this particular receptor, the publication reports: CDR3 length ranges in HIV repertoires were narrower than in controls, and network structure suggested an antigen-experienced repertoire with only a slight naive shift after ART. Because pre-ART samples had limited cell numbers, profiling was done on unsorted PBMC rather than on sorted CD4+ and CD8+ T cells. Limited PBMC availability meant only the TCR beta chain was sequenced, without alpha chain pairing. No data were available on ART adherence, viral resistance or therapy changes, limiting inferences about post-ART repertoire changes. A significant increase in TRB diversity was found to be associated with ART initiation, although TRB diversity was observed to remain significantly below that of transplant donor controls even after long-term ART. Samples dated from the mid-2000s to the late 2010s, and the ART regimens used may be less effective than current ones. At every time point, the repertoire was dominated by expanded TRB clones first identified before ART initiation, although this dominance fluctuated and, in many PLHIV, declined after ART.

This clone was counted only a few times. Its recognized antigen is unknown. No much larger clonotype is one base removed from it; base qualities were not supplied. The CDR3 starts with the cysteine, ends with the phenylalanine, and has 11 residues. The kept DNA is CDR3 alone, 33 bases in frame from the first base. The V and J ends are trimmed by 5 bases and 2 bases, leaving 4 bases between them. Based on the germline V gene, the CDR1 and CDR2 sequences are LGHNA and YNFKEQ. Participants were included only if at least one PBMC sample before ART initiation and at least two post-ART samples were available. Every participant with HIV received treatment in the United States of America. Before DNA extraction, cryopreserved samples containing roughly 1-10 million PBMC were thawed and washed. At the time of the earliest PBMC sample, participants with HIV were aged between about 23 and 55 years. Per participant, PBMC samples came from 1-4 timepoints prior to ART initiation and 2-8 timepoints following ART initiation, for a median of 7 samples. For every participant, serial HIV viral load, CD4+ T-cell count, ART history and demographic data were obtained. Using a Qiagen kit on a QIAcube, genomic DNA was extracted from unsorted PBMC, with samples processed in batches of 12.

The rearranged segments are TRBV4-2 and TRBJ2-7; the D gene cannot be resolved reliably. This receptor was identified in a woman in her forties or fifties with HIV. The source material was unsorted PBMCs, sampled 3.1 years after starting antiretroviral therapy. The encoded CDR3 is CASSAAYEQYF. The DNA sequence is given as TGTGCCAGCAGCGCCGCCTACGAGCAGTACTTC.